The entry that follows covers one T cell receptor (beta chain) sequence. Method: immunoSEQ multiplex PCR; TCRdb's copy keeps in-frame clones and lacks some. Counted here are tens of thousands of clones, about 88% occurring once; the ten biggest clones make up roughly a sixth. This record comes from a study of T cells in localized non-small cell lung cancer. Germline CDR1 ENHRY, CDR2 SYGVKD. The CDR3 is 19 residues long. V shed 2 bases and J 2 bases; nucleotides not matched to a gene: 14. This chain links TRBV10-3 with TRBJ1-4; 7 nucleotides match TRBD1. This clonotype originated in a female donor with stage II lung adenocarcinoma. The sequences come from PBMCs, collected before any cancer treatment. The CDR3 spells CAISEGPGTDASTNEKLFF. Here the CDR3 DNA reads TGTGCCATCAGTGAGGGTCCAGGGACAGACGCTTCGACTAATGAAAAACTGTTTTTT.